The TCR beta chain under discussion was sequenced for a study of blood T cell repertoires in COVID-19. On the study more broadly: Both acute and convalescent COVID-19 samples were obtained from the United States, Italy and Spain.

V shed 9 bases and J 0 bases; nucleotides not matched to a gene: 8. The CDR3 is 16 residues long. Looked up from germline, CDR1 is SGHNT and CDR2 is YYREEE (reference sequence). The data were produced by immunoSEQ multiplex PCR, yet TCRdb's version contains in-frame clones alone and is incomplete. Counted here are some 200,000 clones, 70% to 90% occurring once; the ten biggest clones make up about 0.77%. Material: PBMCs or T cells enriched from blood (not recorded which). The TCR comes from a woman between 18 and 29 years old who had recovered from COVID-19. This chain links TRBV5-4 with TRBJ2-3; TRBD2 matches at 12 bases. CDR3 coding DNA: TGTGCCACGGCTAGCGGGAGGGCCCGGAGCACAGATACGCAGTATTTT. Protein: CATASGRARSTDTQYF.